This T cell receptor beta chain was captured by sequencing in a study of T cells in tumors after PD-1 blockade. TCRdb's table, derived via immunoSEQ multiplex PCR, lists solely in-frame clones and lacks some. The table shows almost 35,000 clones, with around 73% occurring only once. Germline V lookup: CDR1 KGHSH, CDR2 LQKENI. V was pared by 4 bases and J by 8 bases, with 7 bases of the junction left unmatched. The CDR3 length is 14 residues. This receptor was taken from a human donor with basal cell carcinoma. Specimen: PBMCs, collected after anti-PD-1 treatment. The V gene is TRBV18, the J gene TRBJ2-1; 8 bases fit TRBD2. The DNA of the CDR3 is TGTGCCAGCTCACTGGGACTAGATGCAGATGAGCAGTTCTTC. Translation: CASSLGLDADEQFF.